This paragraph reports one T cell receptor beta chain. This specimen belongs to a study of blood T cell repertoires in COVID-19. Across the whole study: Researchers got acute and convalescent COVID-19 samples from the United States, Italy and Spain. Sources were T cells, B-cell-depleted T cells, or PBMCs; the material itself was cDNA or gDNA.

V was pared by 8 bases and J by 6 bases, with 8 bases between. The CDR3 extends over 10 amino acids. Germline CDR1 reads SEHNR; CDR2 reads FQNEAQ (reference sequence). Produced via immunoSEQ multiplex PCR; TCRdb's table is partial and in-frame only. Among approximately 250,000 clones listed, roughly 85% were seen once. The material sequenced was peripheral blood. The rearrangement uses TRBV7-9 and TRBJ2-7; the D gene is possibly TRBD2 (6 bases). This receptor was taken from a man between 50 and 59 years old with COVID-19, enrolled during active disease. This chain's CDR3 is CASGGFEQYF. CDR3 bases: TGTGCCAGCGGGGGGTTCGAGCAGTACTTC.